The 9 T cell receptor beta chains given below trace back to one sample, sequenced in a study of brain T cells in children with intractable seizures (TCRdb year 2021). The library was built by means of the immunoSEQ multiplex PCR assay. Drawn from immuneACCESS, this table holds only the in-frame rearrangements with V and J called that TCRdb kept. Clones are partly lost; checked studies trace under half to an unresolved V gene and leave the rest unexplained. The sample contains around 80,000 clones, approximately 89% of them found a single time. Less than 30% of the sample comes from the top ten. The time point label, as the study defines it: resected brain tissue, or blood drawn just prior to surgery. The sample consisted of peripheral blood, taken at surgery. The receptor source for this set is a girl aged 2-10 years with Rasmussen encephalitis and intractable seizures.

This chain joins TRBV7-8 and TRBJ2-5; D remains ambiguous. From germline, CDR1 is SGHVS and CDR2 FQNEAQ. This CDR3 comprises 15 residues. Trimming took 2 bases from V and 4 from J, leaving 14 bases between them. CDR3 in amino acids: CASSLRWGRRETQYF. The DNA of the CDR3 is TGTGCCAGCAGCTTACGTTGGGGTAGAAGAGAGACCCAGTACTTC.

This clone was recorded once. The chain joins TRBV9 to TRBJ2-1, with D uncertain. This CDR3 is built from 13 residues. The germline V gene encodes CDR1 SGDLS and CDR2 YYNGEE. V was cut by 0 bases and J by 4 bases, with 5 bases left in between. The CDR3 sequence: CASSVEQYNEQFF. CDR3 nucleotide sequence: TGTGCCAGCAGCGTAGAGCAGTACAATGAGCAGTTCTTC.

This rearrangement joins TRBV9 to TRBJ1-1; D is possibly TRBD1 (5 bases). V lost 0 bases to trimming and J lost 6 bases, with 12 bases between them. Looked up from germline, CDR1 is SGDLS and CDR2 is YYNGEE. The CDR3 is made up of 14 amino acids. As DNA, the CDR3 is TGTGCCAGCAGCGTAGTAGCCAGAGGGGCTGAAGCTTTCTTT. Protein product: CASSVVARGAEAFF.

V is TRBV5-8 and J is TRBJ2-3; 12 bases are shared with TRBD2. Germline CDR1 SGHTS, CDR2 YDEGEE. The V and J ends lost 3 bases and 8 bases, in that order; junction bases with no gene match: 7. The CDR3 loop spans 15 amino acids. The CDR3 spells CASSSWTSGVITQYF. The CDR3 nucleotides are TGTGCCAGCAGCTCCTGGACTAGCGGGGTGATTACGCAGTATTTT.

This clone was detected once. The J gene is TRBJ2-7, the V gene TRBV27; D call uncertain. Trimming took 4 bases from V and 2 from J, leaving 9 bases between them. This CDR3 has 13 amino acids. CDR1 is MNHEY, CDR2 SMNVEV, per germline (reference sequence). DNA for the CDR3: TGTGCCAGCAGTTATGTCGGAACCTACGAGCAGTACTTC. Translating gives CASSYVGTYEQYF.

The chain uses TRBV27 and TRBJ1-5, with no clear D. CDR3 size: 16 residues. Germline V lookup: CDR1 MNHEY, CDR2 SMNVEV (reference sequence). Trimming pared 9 bases from V and 5 bases from J, leaving 23 bases between. The CDR3 protein is CARTFLSWQNHQPQHF. The CDR3, as DNA: TGTGCCAGGACCTTTTTAAGTTGGCAGAACCATCAGCCCCAGCATTTT.

This sequence joins TRBV28 and TRBJ2-7; D uncertain. V lost 5 bases to trimming and J lost 0 bases, with 23 bases between them. The CDR3 consists of 18 residues. Germline lookup yields CDR1 MDHEN and CDR2 SYDVKM. This CDR3 reads CASSPLDRTQLNSYEQYF. The CDR3 nucleotides are TGTGCCAGCAGTCCCCTCGATCGCACCCAGCTGAACTCCTACGAGCAGTACTTC. The complete variable domain, with remaining parts taken from reference TRBV28 and TRBJ2-7, reads DVKVTQSSRYLVKRTGEKVFLECVQDMDHENMFWYRQDPGLGLRLIYFSYDVKMKEKGDIPEGYSVSREKKERFSLILESASTNQTSMYLCASSPLDRTQLNSYEQYFGPGTRLTVT.

V is TRBV3-1 (or the pseudogene TRBV3-2) and J is TRBJ1-2; TRBD1 is a possible D gene (5 bases). The V gene lost 4 bases and the J gene lost 6 bases, with 12 bases spanning the gap. Germline V gene data show CDR1 as LGHDT and CDR2 as YNNKEL (reference sequence). The CDR3 is 13 residues long. In DNA form, the CDR3 reads TGTGCCAGCAGCCGTAGCGGGGGGAATGGCTACACCTTC. Translating it yields CASSRSGGNGYTF.

This chain connects TRBV3-1 (or the pseudogene TRBV3-2) to TRBJ1-2; TRBD1 might be the D (5 bases). Trimming took 4 bases from V and 8 from J, leaving 14 bases between them. The germline CDR1 and CDR2 sequences are LGHDT and YNNKEL (reference sequence). The CDR3 totals 13 residues. CDR3 nucleotides: TGTGCCAGCAGCCCGATACGGGGGGAAGGCTACACCTTC. This translates into CASSPIRGEGYTF.